This is a list of T cell receptor beta chains from one sample in a study of identical twins. TCRdb passed the 5' RACE reads through MiXCR, listing each CDR3 protein once. Altogether 1.5 million to 2 million distinct CDR3 sequences are present, around a third being singletons, with the ten largest covering about 0.25%. The sample taken for sequencing was cord blood. The receptors originated from a newborn girl in good health. The CDR3 runs from the conserved cysteine through the conserved F or W. Each record gives: clone size, CDR3 length, D gene, J gene, V gene, CDR3 DNA, CDR3 protein. D genes are given only for firm matches. Expanded clones get a size class; other rows say once, few or many, or leave the size out.

size: few; length: 16; D: TRBD1; J: TRBJ1-2; V: TRBV20-1; DNA: TGCAGTGCTAGAGAAACGGGACAGGGGATTGACTATGGCTACACCTTC; CDR3: CSARETGQGIDYGYTF
size: NA; length: 14; D: NA; J: TRBJ2-1; V: TRBV11-2; DNA: TGTGCCAGCAGCTTAATCATACGGGGCAATGAGCAGTTCTTC; CDR3: CASSLIIRGNEQFF
size: few; length: 13; D: NA; J: TRBJ1-4; V: TRBV2; DNA: TGTGCCAGCAGTCAGGACCGACAGGAAAAACTGTTTTTT; CDR3: CASSQDRQEKLFF
size: few; length: 16; D: TRBD2; J: TRBJ2-1; V: TRBV20-1; DNA: TGCAGTGCTAGAGACCCCGGGACTAGGCCTAACAATGAGCAGTTCTTC; CDR3: CSARDPGTRPNNEQFF
size: NA; length: 12; D: NA; J: TRBJ2-7; V: TRBV27; DNA: TGTGCCTCTGTCGGGGGCCCCTACGAGCAGTACTTC; CDR3: CASVGGPYEQYF
size: NA; length: 19; D: TRBD2; J: TRBJ2-4; V: TRBV15; DNA: TGTGCCACCAGCAGAGATGCGGGGGGGCTGAATCTAGCCAAGAACATTCAGTACTTC; CDR3: CATSRDAGGLNLAKNIQYF
size: few; length: 14; D: NA; J: TRBJ2-3; V: TRBV27; DNA: TGTGCCAGCAGTTATGCAGCCGACACAGATACGCAGTATTTT; CDR3: CASSYAADTDTQYF
size: NA; length: 14; D: NA; J: TRBJ2-3; V: TRBV20-1; DNA: TGCAGTGGTGAACCTCGGGGGATATCTGATACGCAGTATTTT; CDR3: CSGEPRGISDTQYF
size: NA; length: 15; D: NA; J: TRBJ1-4; V: TRBV28; DNA: TGTGCCAGCAGTATTCCAGGCACCTTTAACGGAAAACTGTTTTTT; CDR3: CASSIPGTFNGKLFF
size: NA; length: 14; D: NA; J: TRBJ1-1; V: TRBV4-1; DNA: TGCGCCAGCAGCCAGGTGGGGGCTTACACTGAAGCTTTCTTT; CDR3: CASSQVGAYTEAFF
size: NA; length: 11; D: NA; J: TRBJ2-1; V: TRBV30; DNA: TGTGCCTGGAGGGGGCATAATGAGCAGTTCTTC; CDR3: CAWRGHNEQFF
size: NA; length: 14; D: TRBD2; J: TRBJ2-7; V: TRBV20-1; DNA: TGCAGTGCTATCGGGACTAACTCCTACAATGAGCAGTACTTC; CDR3: CSAIGTNSYNEQYF
size: NA; length: 16; D: NA; J: TRBJ1-2; V: TRBV7-9; DNA: TGTGCCAGCAGCTTATGGGCCCTGACAGCACCCTTTGGCTACACCTTC; CDR3: CASSLWALTAPFGYTF
size: NA; length: 16; D: NA; J: TRBJ2-7; V: TRBV6-1; DNA: TGTGCCAGCAGTGAAGGCCCTGGACAGAACGGCTACGAGCAGTACTTC; CDR3: CASSEGPGQNGYEQYF
size: few; length: 15; D: NA; J: TRBJ2-3; V: TRBV29-1; DNA: TGCAGCGTTGAAGTTCAGGTAGCGGGCACAGATACGCAGTATTTT; CDR3: CSVEVQVAGTDTQYF
size: few; length: 15; D: TRBD1; J: TRBJ2-7; V: TRBV3-1; DNA: TGTGCCAGCAGCCACGGGACAGTTGCCCGCTACGAGCAGTACTTC; CDR3: CASSHGTVARYEQYF
size: NA; length: 11; D: NA; J: TRBJ2-7; V: TRBV5-1; DNA: TGCGCCAGCACCTGGGACGACGAGCAGTACTTC; CDR3: CASTWDDEQYF
size: NA; length: 19; D: TRBD2; J: TRBJ2-1; V: TRBV11-2; DNA: TGTGCCAGCAGCTTAGATGGGATGCCAGCGGGAAATATCTACAATGAGCAGTTCTTC; CDR3: CASSLDGMPAGNIYNEQFF
size: NA; length: 11; D: NA; J: TRBJ2-3; V: TRBV7-8; DNA: TGTGCCAGCAGCTTAGAGGGGCCGGAGTATTTT; CDR3: CASSLEGPEYF
size: few; length: 14; D: NA; J: TRBJ2-3; V: TRBV11-1; DNA: TGTGCCAGCAACAATTTAGGGAGCACAGATACGCAGTATTTT; CDR3: CASNNLGSTDTQYF
size: NA; length: 17; D: TRBD1; J: TRBJ2-4; V: TRBV6-6; DNA: TGTGCCAGCAGTTACTCGATGGACAGGGTGACCAAAAACATTCAGTACTTC; CDR3: CASSYSMDRVTKNIQYF
size: once; length: 16; D: NA; J: TRBJ2-3; V: TRBV10-3; DNA: TGTGCCATCAGGAACATTCCCTCGGGGACCACAGATACGCAGTATTTT; CDR3: CAIRNIPSGTTDTQYF
size: NA; length: 13; D: TRBD1; J: TRBJ2-1; V: TRBV28; DNA: TGTGCCAGCAGTTGGGGACAGGGTAATGAGCAGTTCTTC; CDR3: CASSWGQGNEQFF
size: NA; length: 14; D: NA; J: TRBJ2-7; V: TRBV3-1; DNA: TGTGCCAGCAGCCAAGATGCCGGGGGCTACGAGCAGTACTTC; CDR3: CASSQDAGGYEQYF
size: NA; length: 13; D: NA; J: TRBJ2-7; V: TRBV7-2; DNA: TGTGCCAGCAGCGCGTTACTCACCTACGAGCAGTACTTC; CDR3: CASSALLTYEQYF
size: few; length: 19; D: TRBD1; J: TRBJ2-3; V: TRBV11-1; DNA: TGTGCCAGCACCTCCGGGACAGACTATCTCTTGTCGAGCACAGATACGCAGTATTTT; CDR3: CASTSGTDYLLSSTDTQYF
size: NA; length: 14; D: NA; J: TRBJ2-7; V: TRBV5-1; DNA: TGCGCCAGCAGCACGGTACAGGGCTCCTACGAGCAGTACTTC; CDR3: CASSTVQGSYEQYF
size: NA; length: 15; D: NA; J: TRBJ1-5; V: TRBV10-2; DNA: TGCGCCAGCAGTGCTCGGGGTTTCGGCAATCAGCCCCAGCATTTT; CDR3: CASSARGFGNQPQHF
size: NA; length: 17; D: NA; J: TRBJ2-1; V: TRBV18; DNA: TGTGCCAGCTCACCAATGGAGGGGGGCACAGGTGGACATGAGCAGTTCTTC; CDR3: CASSPMEGGTGGHEQFF
size: few; length: 16; D: NA; J: TRBJ1-2; V: TRBV7-2; DNA: TGTGCCAGCAGCTTACAAGGGAGTCCCATTTACTATGGCTACACCTTC; CDR3: CASSLQGSPIYYGYTF
size: NA; length: 14; D: NA; J: TRBJ1-1; V: TRBV7-2; DNA: TGTGCCAGCAGCTCTCAGGGTGGAGTGGGTGAAGCTTTCTTT; CDR3: CASSSQGGVGEAFF
size: few; length: 15; D: NA; J: TRBJ2-1; V: TRBV3-1; DNA: TGTGCCAGCAGCCCTTGGACTTCTATACACAATGAGCAGTTCTTC; CDR3: CASSPWTSIHNEQFF
size: NA; length: 15; D: NA; J: TRBJ2-3; V: TRBV20-1; DNA: TGCAGTGCTAGGTACCTCGGGGCCTACACAGATACGCAGTATTTT; CDR3: CSARYLGAYTDTQYF
size: NA; length: 15; D: TRBD2; J: TRBJ2-3; V: TRBV9; DNA: TGTGCCAGCAGCGTAGGGACGGGGGGGCTGCATACGCAGTATTTT; CDR3: CASSVGTGGLHTQYF
size: few; length: 14; D: TRBD1; J: TRBJ1-1; V: TRBV11-1; DNA: TGTGCCAGCAGCCGACGACAGGGGGTCACTGAAGCTTTCTTT; CDR3: CASSRRQGVTEAFF
size: NA; length: 14; D: NA; J: TRBJ1-5; V: TRBV7-9; DNA: TGTGCCAGCAGCTACGCCGGGGGCAATCACCCCCAGCATTTT; CDR3: CASSYAGGNHPQHF
size: NA; length: 12; D: NA; J: TRBJ1-1; V: TRBV15; DNA: TGTGCCACCAGCAGAGATCGCCTGGGAGCTTTCTTT; CDR3: CATSRDRLGAFF
size: NA; length: 13; D: NA; J: TRBJ2-7; V: TRBV29-1; DNA: TGCAGCGCGCTATTAGGGATTTGGGATGAGCAGTACTTC; CDR3: CSALLGIWDEQYF
size: NA; length: 16; D: TRBD2; J: TRBJ2-1; V: TRBV7-9; DNA: TGTGCCAGCAGCCTCCTGACTAGCGGGCACTACAATGAGCAGTTCTTC; CDR3: CASSLLTSGHYNEQFF
size: once; length: 14; D: NA; J: TRBJ1-5; V: TRBV2; DNA: TGTGCCAGCAGTGATGAGGAAAACAATCAGCCCGAGCATTTT; CDR3: CASSDEENNQPEHF
size: NA; length: 17; D: NA; J: TRBJ2-3; V: TRBV5-1; DNA: TGCGCCAGCAGAGGTTCCGCGGGACAGCTTAGCACAGATACGCAGTATTTT; CDR3: CASRGSAGQLSTDTQYF
size: few; length: 14; D: TRBD2; J: TRBJ2-3; V: TRBV15; DNA: TGTGCCACCAGCCCTAGCGGGGGGGCAGATACGCAGTATTTT; CDR3: CATSPSGGADTQYF
size: NA; length: 15; D: TRBD2; J: TRBJ2-3; V: TRBV5-1; DNA: TGCGCCAGCAGCCGGGATGGGACTATGGAGGGGACGCAGTATTTT; CDR3: CASSRDGTMEGTQYF
size: few; length: 15; D: TRBD1; J: TRBJ2-4; V: TRBV27; DNA: TGTGCCAGCAGTGACCGACAGGGGGCAGGAAACATTCAGTACTTC; CDR3: CASSDRQGAGNIQYF
size: NA; length: 13; D: NA; J: TRBJ2-7; V: TRBV27; DNA: TGTGCCAGCAAATTCGTGGGGGATTCGGAGCAGTACTTC; CDR3: CASKFVGDSEQYF
size: NA; length: 15; D: NA; J: TRBJ2-3; V: TRBV27; DNA: TGTGCCAGCAGTCCTCGGACTTATAGCACAGATACGCAGTATTTT; CDR3: CASSPRTYSTDTQYF
size: few; length: 14; D: NA; J: TRBJ2-5; V: TRBV7-2; DNA: TGTGCCAGCAGCCGGCACGGGACCCAAGAGACCCAGTACTTC; CDR3: CASSRHGTQETQYF
size: many; length: 10; D: NA; J: TRBJ2-7; V: TRBV20-1; DNA: TGCAGTGCGAGTATAGGGAAGCAGTACTTC; CDR3: CSASIGKQYF
size: few; length: 14; D: TRBD2; J: TRBJ2-7; V: TRBV10-3; DNA: TGTGCCATCAGTGAGTCCTGGACTAGTGTCGAGCAGTACTTC; CDR3: CAISESWTSVEQYF
size: few; length: 15; D: TRBD2; J: TRBJ2-3; V: TRBV2; DNA: TGTGCCAGCAGTGAAGAGGCGGGGGTCACAGATACGCAGTATTTT; CDR3: CASSEEAGVTDTQYF
size: NA; length: 15; D: NA; J: TRBJ1-2; V: TRBV5-1; DNA: TGCGCCAGCACCGGGCGCCCCGGGGGGGGATATGGCTACACCTTC; CDR3: CASTGRPGGGYGYTF
size: NA; length: 15; D: TRBD2; J: TRBJ2-3; V: TRBV20-1; DNA: TGCAGTGCTCCACCCCTAGCGGCTAGCACAGATACGCAGTATTTT; CDR3: CSAPPLAASTDTQYF
size: NA; length: 16; D: TRBD1; J: TRBJ1-1; V: TRBV7-6; DNA: TGTGCCAGCAGCTTGCAACAGGGGACTGTTAGCACTGAAGCTTTCTTT; CDR3: CASSLQQGTVSTEAFF
size: NA; length: 13; D: NA; J: TRBJ2-2; V: TRBV28; DNA: TGTGCCAGCAGTTTTGCGTACACCGGGGAGCTGTTTTTT; CDR3: CASSFAYTGELFF
size: many; length: 11; D: NA; J: TRBJ1-1; V: TRBV29-1; DNA: TGCAGCGTTGCAGTGAACACTGAAGCTTTCTTT; CDR3: CSVAVNTEAFF
size: NA; length: 14; D: TRBD2; J: TRBJ2-7; V: TRBV20-1; DNA: TGCAGTGTTAGAGCTAGCGGGAGGGCGACCGAGCAGTACTTC; CDR3: CSVRASGRATEQYF
size: NA; length: 13; D: NA; J: TRBJ1-2; V: TRBV3-1; DNA: TGTGCCAGCAGCCCTAGACCTAACTATGATTACACCTTC; CDR3: CASSPRPNYDYTF
size: NA; length: 13; D: NA; J: TRBJ1-5; V: TRBV4-2; DNA: TGTGCCAGCAGCCGCTCAGGGGAGAGCGCCCAGCATTTT; CDR3: CASSRSGESAQHF
size: NA; length: 15; D: NA; J: TRBJ1-5; V: TRBV4-2; DNA: TGTGCCAGCAGCCAAGATGCGGGTGCACATCAGCCCCAGCATTTT; CDR3: CASSQDAGAHQPQHF
size: NA; length: 14; D: TRBD1; J: TRBJ1-2; V: TRBV28; DNA: TGTGCCAGCAGTCCCCCGGACAGGTTGAATGGCTACACCTTC; CDR3: CASSPPDRLNGYTF